This paragraph covers one T cell receptor beta chain sequence. Its antigen is not identified. The sample belongs to a study of T cell responses to AZD1222 COVID-19 vaccine. Whole-study findings and limits: Females made up more of the donors, who were largely white British, and clonal diversity may have come out too low. Along spike, vaccine-associated CD4 TCRs were found throughout, with dominance at 160-218 and 743-854. Only five or six individuals given AZD1222 were seropositive at baseline. Nearly half of spike-specific TCRs reportedly target variant regions that are unmutated in the B.1.351 and B.1.1.7 variants.

The protocol was immunoSEQ multiplex PCR, while the TCRdb copy is restricted to in-frame clones and leaves out a portion. The sample has just over 150,000 clones; over 70% are singletons. The CDR3 extends over 13 amino acids. Germline assignment: CDR1 MNHEY and CDR2 SVGAGI. V dropped 11 bases and J dropped 11; count of bases not matched to a gene: 16. The chain couples TRBV6-5 to TRBJ2-3; 7 positions match TRBD2. The sequencing here drew on peripheral blood, taken 28 days after the second AZD1222 dose. This TCR was sampled from an adult who received the AZD1222 COVID-19 vaccine. The CDR3 protein is CAAGVEGGPQQYF. Here the CDR3 DNA reads TGTGCCGCGGGGGTGGAGGGCGGTCCTCAGCAGTATTTT.